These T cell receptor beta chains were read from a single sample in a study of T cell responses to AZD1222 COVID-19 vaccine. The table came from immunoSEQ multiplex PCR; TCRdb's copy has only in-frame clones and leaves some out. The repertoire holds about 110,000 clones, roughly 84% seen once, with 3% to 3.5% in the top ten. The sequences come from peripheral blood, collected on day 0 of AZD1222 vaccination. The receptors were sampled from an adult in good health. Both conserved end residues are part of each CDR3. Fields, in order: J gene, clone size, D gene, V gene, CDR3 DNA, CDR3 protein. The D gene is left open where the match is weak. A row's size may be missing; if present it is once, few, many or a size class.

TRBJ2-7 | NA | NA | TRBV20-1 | TGCAGTGCTAGTGAGCCAGTAAAATACGAGCAGTACTTC | CSASEPVKYEQYF
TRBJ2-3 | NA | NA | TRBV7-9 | TGTGCCAGCAGCTTCGGGCTGACAGATACGCAGTATTTT | CASSFGLTDTQYF
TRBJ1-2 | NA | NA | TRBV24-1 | TGTGCCACCAGCAAATCGTCGGGTAGGATCGAGGGCTACACCTTC | CATSKSSGRIEGYTF
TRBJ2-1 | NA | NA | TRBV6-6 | TGTGCCAGCAGTTACGTTGCGGGGGACACTGAGCAGTTCTTC | CASSYVAGDTEQFF
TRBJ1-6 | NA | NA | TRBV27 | TGTGCCAGCAGTTTTGACGGGGGTGGATCACCCCTCCACTTT | CASSFDGGGSPLHF
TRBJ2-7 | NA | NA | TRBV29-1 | TGCAGCGGGGCGGCGGGGCTCCAAATGGAGCAGTACTTC | CSGAAGLQMEQYF
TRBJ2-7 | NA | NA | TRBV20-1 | TGCAGTGCCGTCCGGGGCTACGAGCAGTACTTC | CSAVRGYEQYF
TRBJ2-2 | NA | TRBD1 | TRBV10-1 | TGCGCCAGCGGCTCCCAGGGGGCGAACACCGGGGAGCTGTTTTTT | CASGSQGANTGELFF
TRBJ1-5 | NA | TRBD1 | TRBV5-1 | TGCGCCAGCAGCTTGGGGACAGGACGTCAGCCCCAGCATTTT | CASSLGTGRQPQHF
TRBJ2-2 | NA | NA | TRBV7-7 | TGTGCCAGCAGCTTAGTTTTTGAAGCCGGGGAGCTGTTTTTT | CASSLVFEAGELFF
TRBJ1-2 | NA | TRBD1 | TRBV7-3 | TGTGCCAGCAGCCTTGGGACAGGCCTTACTAACTATGGCTACACCTTC | CASSLGTGLTNYGYTF
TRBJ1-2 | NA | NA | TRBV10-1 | TGCGCCAGCAGTGAATCTGGCTACACCTTC | CASSESGYTF
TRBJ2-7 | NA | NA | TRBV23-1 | TGCGCCAGCAGTCAACGGCCCCCTGCCCACGAGCAGTACTTC | CASSQRPPAHEQYF
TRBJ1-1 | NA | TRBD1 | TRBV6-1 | TGTGCCAGCAGTTCCACTGGGACAGGAGACACTGAAGCTTTCTTT | CASSSTGTGDTEAFF
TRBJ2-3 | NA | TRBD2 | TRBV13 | TGTGCCAGCAGCCCCGGAGGTCGGGGGGGCCTGGGGCAGCAGTATTTT | CASSPGGRGGLGQQYF
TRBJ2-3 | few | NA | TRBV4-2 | TGTGCCAGCAGCCAAGTCTCGGGGCGCACAGATACGCAGTATTTT | CASSQVSGRTDTQYF
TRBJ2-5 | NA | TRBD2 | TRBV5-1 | TGCGCCAGCAGCTCGGGGGGCCAAGAGACCCAGTACTTC | CASSSGGQETQYF
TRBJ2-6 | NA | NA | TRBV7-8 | TGTGCCAGCAGCCCTGGGACCGGGGCCAACGTCCTGACTTTC | CASSPGTGANVLTF
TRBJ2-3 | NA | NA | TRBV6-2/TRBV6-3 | TGTGCCAGCAGTCTAACAGGAGATACGCAGTATTTT | CASSLTGDTQYF
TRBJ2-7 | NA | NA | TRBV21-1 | TGTGCCAGCAGCAGATCCAGGGATTACGAGCAGTACTTC | CASSRSRDYEQYF
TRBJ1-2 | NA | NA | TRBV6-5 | TGTGCCAGCACCTTAGACCTTCCCGGCTACACCTTC | CASTLDLPGYTF
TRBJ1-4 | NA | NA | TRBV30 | TGTGCCTGGAGTGGCCCGGGGGGTCAATGGGAAAAACTGTTTTTT | CAWSGPGGQWEKLFF
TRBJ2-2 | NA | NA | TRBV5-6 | TGTGCCAGCAGCTTGGTTGGGGTTTTAGAAGGCGGGGAGCTGTTTTTT | CASSLVGVLEGGELFF
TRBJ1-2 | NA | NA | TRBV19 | TGTGCCAGCGGACCGCTTTATGGCTACACCTTC | CASGPLYGYTF
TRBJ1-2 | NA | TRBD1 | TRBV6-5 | TGTGCCAGCAGTTACTCCGACAGGGGGCATGGCTACACCTTC | CASSYSDRGHGYTF
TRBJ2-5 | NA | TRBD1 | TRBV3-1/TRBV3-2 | TGTGCCAGCAGCCGAGACAGGGATGTGGAGACCCAGTACTTC | CASSRDRDVETQYF
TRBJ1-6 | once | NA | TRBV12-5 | TGTGCTAGTGGTTTGACACCCGTGTGCGCCTATAATTCACCCCTCCACTTT | CASGLTPVCAYNSPLHF
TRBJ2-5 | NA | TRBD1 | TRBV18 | TGTGCCAGCTCAACCTCGCTGGACAGGGGTAGAGAGACCCAGTACTTC | CASSTSLDRGRETQYF
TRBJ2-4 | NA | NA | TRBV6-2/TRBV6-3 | TGTGCCAGCAGCCTAGTGGCGCGGCTAGCCAAAAACATTCAGTACTTC | CASSLVARLAKNIQYF
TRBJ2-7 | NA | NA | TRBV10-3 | TGTGCCATCAGTGACCCCTTACTGACAGCGTACGAGCAGTACTTC | CAISDPLLTAYEQYF
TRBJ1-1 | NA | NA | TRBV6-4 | TGTGCCAGCCCGCCCTCGACCCACACTGAAGCTTTCTTT | CASPPSTHTEAFF
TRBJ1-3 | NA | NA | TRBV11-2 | TGTGCCAGCAGCTTAATGGCTGGAAACACCATATATTTT | CASSLMAGNTIYF
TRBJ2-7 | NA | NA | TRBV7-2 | TGTGCCAGCAGCGGACGTGGCTACGAGCAGTACTTC | CASSGRGYEQYF
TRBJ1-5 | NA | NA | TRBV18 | TGTGCCAGCTCACAGGGAATTTATAGCAATCAGCCCCAGCATTTT | CASSQGIYSNQPQHF
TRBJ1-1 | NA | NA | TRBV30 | TGTGCCTGGAGTGGCGACGGATTGGGCACTGAAGCTTTCTTT | CAWSGDGLGTEAFF
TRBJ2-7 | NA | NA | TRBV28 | TGTGCCAGCAGTCCGCCCCCCAGGTACGAGCAGTACTTC | CASSPPPRYEQYF
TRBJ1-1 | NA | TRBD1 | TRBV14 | TGTGCCAGCAGCCACCGACAGGGGCAAGGGAACACTGAAGCTTTCTTT | CASSHRQGQGNTEAFF
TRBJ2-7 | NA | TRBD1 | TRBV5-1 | TGCGCCAGCAGCCCGGACAGGGCCAGGGTGGGCTACGAGCAGTACTTC | CASSPDRARVGYEQYF
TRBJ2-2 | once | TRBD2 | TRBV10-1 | TGCGCCAGCAGTGAGGGGCTAGCGGGACAAACCGGGGAGCTGTTTTTT | CASSEGLAGQTGELFF
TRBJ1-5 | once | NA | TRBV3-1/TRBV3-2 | TGTGCCAGCAGCTCGGGGGTAGGATATCAGCCCCAGCATTTT | CASSSGVGYQPQHF
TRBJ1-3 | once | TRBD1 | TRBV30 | TGTGCCTGGAAGGGACAGCCAATCTCTGGAAACACCATATATTTT | CAWKGQPISGNTIYF
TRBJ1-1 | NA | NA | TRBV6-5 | TGTGCCAGCAAAAGCGGGGAGGCCGAAGCTTTCTTT | CASKSGEAEAFF
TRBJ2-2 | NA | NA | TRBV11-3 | TGTGCCAGCCAGGGCTTCACCGGGGAGCTGTTTTTT | CASQGFTGELFF
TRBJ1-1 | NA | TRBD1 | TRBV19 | TGTGCCAGTAGTATGGGCCGGACAGGGGGGACGAACACTGAAGCTTTCTTT | CASSMGRTGGTNTEAFF
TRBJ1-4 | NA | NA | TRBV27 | TGTGCCAGCAGTTGGGGGACCTCCCGGGAAAAACTGTTTTTT | CASSWGTSREKLFF
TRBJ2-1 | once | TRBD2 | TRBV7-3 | TGTGCCAGCAGATTAGCGGGGGGAAACTACAATGAGCAGTTCTTC | CASRLAGGNYNEQFF
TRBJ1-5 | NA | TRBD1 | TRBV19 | TGTGCCAGTAGTGGACAGGGAGGTAATCAGCCCCAGCATTTT | CASSGQGGNQPQHF
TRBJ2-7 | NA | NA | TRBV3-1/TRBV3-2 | TGTGCCAGCAGCCAAGATCGGCGGCAGGCCGAGGACGAGCAGTACTTC | CASSQDRRQAEDEQYF
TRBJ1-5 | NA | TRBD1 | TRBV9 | TGTGCCAGCAGCTTTGACAGGGATAGCAATCAGCCCCAGCATTTT | CASSFDRDSNQPQHF
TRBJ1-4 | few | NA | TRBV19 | TGTGCCAGTAGTTCGGGCGGGGAGCCTAATGAAAAACTGTTTTTT | CASSSGGEPNEKLFF
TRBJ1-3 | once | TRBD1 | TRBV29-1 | TGCAGCGGTGAAGCAGGGGGCTCCTCTGGAAACACCATATATTTT | CSGEAGGSSGNTIYF